Listed here are 9 T cell receptor beta chains from one sample, sequenced in a study of CD8 T cells in Susac syndrome. Reverse transcription of roughly 0.45 to 1 ug RNA used random hexamers. TCRdb ran MiXCR on the immunoSEQ multiplex PCR reads and lists one entry per CDR3 protein. This table holds about 180,000 distinct CDR3 sequences, around 96% found once. Material: CD4+ T cells from PBMCs. The source of these receptors is a human donor with Susac syndrome.

The chain links TRBV4-2 to TRBJ2-2, with D possibly TRBD2 on 5 matching bases. Looked up from germline, CDR1 is LGHNA and CDR2 is YNFKEQ. The CDR3 spans 16 residues. V was cut by 2 bases and J by 4 bases, with 14 bases left in between. The CDR3, as DNA: TGTGCCAGCAGCCAACCCCTATCGGACTCCACCGGGGAGCTGTTTTTT. Encoded protein: CASSQPLSDSTGELFF.

V usage is TRBV14 and J usage is TRBJ2-5; D remains unclear. Deletions cut 2 bases from V and 0 bases from J, with 7 bases between. This CDR3 contains 14 residues. The germline V gene encodes CDR1 SGHDN and CDR2 FVKESK. This CDR3 is CASSQLLYQETQYF. DNA for the CDR3: TGTGCCAGCAGCCAACTCCTGTACCAAGAGACCCAGTACTTC. Based on the CDR3 plus reference TRBV14 and TRBJ2-5, the full variable domain is EAGVTQFPSHSVIEKGQTVTLRCDPISGHDNLYWYRRVMGKEIKFLLHFVKESKQDESGMPNNRFLAERTGGTYSTLKVQPAELEDSGVYFCASSQLLYQETQYFGPGTRLLVL.

The gene calls are TRBV7-9 and TRBJ2-5; 8 bases are a match to TRBD2. Germline CDR1 reads SEHNR; CDR2 reads FQNEAQ (reference sequence). The V gene end was trimmed by 2 bases and the J gene end by 1 base; junction bases not matched to a gene: 9. This CDR3 is built from 17 residues. The CDR3 DNA is TGTGCCAGCAGCTTATACCCTAGCGGGTTCCTCCAAGAGACCCAGTACTTC. This encodes CASSLYPSGFLQETQYF.

V gene TRBV6-2 or TRBV6-3 combines with J gene TRBJ1-2, with D perhaps TRBD1 (5 bases). Trimming removed 2 bases from V and 7 bases from J, with 11 bases in between. There are 13 residues in the CDR3. Germline V gene sequence: CDR1 MNHEY, CDR2 SVGEGT. CDR3 nucleotide sequence: TGTGCCAGCAGTTACACCGGGACGACTGGCTACACCTTC. Translation gives CASSYTGTTGYTF.

This clonotype is a singleton in its sample. The chain uses TRBV29-1 and TRBJ2-3; perhaps TRBD1 as D (5 bases). CDR3 size: 13 residues. V was pared by 1 base and J by 7 bases, with 12 bases between. The germline gives CDR1 SQVTM, CDR2 ANQGSEA. CDR3 residues: CSVEGQGPNTQYF. The CDR3 DNA follows: TGCAGCGTTGAAGGTCAGGGCCCGAATACGCAGTATTTT.

This clonotype was seen a single time. This sequence joins TRBV29-1 and TRBJ2-1, with 8 positions matching TRBD1. J lost 5 bases, V lost 3 bases, and 9 bases had no gene match. CDR3 length: 15 residues. Germline values: CDR1 SQVTM, CDR2 ANQGSEA. The CDR3 reads CSVDSYRGFNNEQFF. CDR3 bases: TGCAGCGTTGACTCGTACAGGGGGTTCAACAATGAGCAGTTCTTC.

The rearrangement links TRBV27 to TRBJ2-7, with TRBD2 identical over 15 bases. V lost 3 bases to trimming and J lost 4 bases; unmatched junction nucleotides: 1. Germline loops: CDR1 MNHEY, CDR2 SMNVEV (reference sequence). There are 15 residues in the CDR3. The CDR3 loop reads CASSFGTSGRYEQYF. DNA of the CDR3: TGTGCCAGCAGTTTTGGGACTAGCGGGAGGTACGAGCAGTACTTC.

The chain uses TRBV4-1 and TRBJ2-1; TRBD1 agrees at 7 bases. V dropped 2 bases and J dropped 8; count of bases not matched to a gene: 3. Germline V lookup: CDR1 MGHRA, CDR2 YSYEKL. The CDR3 spans 13 residues. CDR3 nucleotide sequence: TGCGCCAGCAGCCAACCTGACAGGGATGAGCAGTTCTTC. As protein: CASSQPDRDEQFF.

This chain connects TRBV5-4 to TRBJ2-7; TRBD1 matches at 10 bases. The CDR3 runs 15 residues. The germline CDR1 and CDR2 sequences are SGHNT and YYREEE (reference sequence). The junction had 9 bases not matched to a gene; V was cut back by 4 bases and J by 5 bases. CDR3 DNA: TGTGCCAGCAGCCCCGCAGGACAGGGGGGAGACGAGCAGTACTTC. As protein: CASSPAGQGGDEQYF.